One and the same sample provided the 24 T cell receptor beta chains below, sequenced in a study of response to subunit inactivated influenza vaccine. TCRdb ran MiXCR on the RT-PCR reads and lists one entry per CDR3 protein. The data contain hundreds of thousands of distinct CDR3 sequences, roughly 25% of them singletons. The sample here was CD4+ T cells sorted from PBMCs, taken roughly 5 days after vaccination. The receptors originated from a man aged 50 or older who received an inactivated influenza vaccine.

As to this clonotype: A junction end diverges from the germline sequence, so it may reflect a read error. This chain joins TRBV6-1 and TRBJ2-3, with a weak D call TRBD2 (6 bases). Germline values: CDR1 MNHNS, CDR2 SASEGT. The CDR3 runs 16 residues. The CDR3 nucleotides are TGTGCCAGCAGAGAAGCCGGGACTTCAAACCCAGATACGCAGTATTTT. Amino acid sequence: CASREAGTSNPDTQYF.

V is TRBV29-1 and J is TRBJ2-2; perhaps TRBD2 as D (5 bases). The CDR3 loop spans 15 amino acids. V dropped 4 bases and J dropped 1 base, with 13 bases sitting between them. The germline V gene encodes CDR1 SQVTM and CDR2 ANQGSEA. CDR3 sequence (DNA): TGCAGCGTTGGTGTCCCAGCGGAGAACACCGGGGAGCTGTTTTTT. Protein sequence: CSVGVPAENTGELFF.

V usage is TRBV12-3 or TRBV12-4 and J usage is TRBJ2-6; 9 positions match TRBD1. J gave up 0 bases and V 3 bases, and 3 bases lay outside the gene matches. This CDR3 region has 17 residues. CDR3 sequence reads: CASSLGTGSSGANVLTF. CDR3 DNA: TGTGCCAGCAGTTTGGGGACAGGGAGCTCTGGGGCCAACGTCCTGACTTTC.

Concerning this clonotype itself: With a much larger clone just one base away, this may be a read error. This rearrangement joins TRBV20-1 to TRBJ2-2; D is ambiguous. The V end was cut by 3 bases, the J end by 2 bases, with 13 bases between. From germline, CDR1 is DFQATT and CDR2 SNEGSKA (reference sequence). This CDR3 comprises 15 residues. The CDR3 is CSASQGWKNTGELFF. CDR3 nucleotides: TGCAGTGCTAGCCAAGGGTGGAAAAACACCGGGGAGCTGTTTTTT.

V usage is TRBV12-3 or TRBV12-4 and J usage is TRBJ1-3, with no clear D. V was trimmed by 6 bases and J by 13 bases, leaving 16 bases between them. The CDR3 has 12 amino acids. CDR3 DNA: TGTGCCAGCAGCCCCCTTGGGGTTGGAATATATTTT. It encodes CASSPLGVGIYF.

This clonotype was picked up a small number of times. CDR3 DNA sequence: TGCAGTGCTAGACTATCCCCCATCTACGAGCAGTACTTC. Its translation is CSARLSPIYEQYF. V usage is TRBV20-1 and J usage is TRBJ2-7; no clear D. Trimming stripped 2 bases from V and 3 bases from J, with 11 bases between. The germline V gene has CDR1 DFQATT and CDR2 SNEGSKA (reference sequence). The CDR3 contains 13 residues.

The rearrangement links TRBV20-1 to TRBJ2-7; 13 positions agree with TRBD2. CDR3 length equals 15 residues. Per the germline V gene, CDR1 is DFQATT and CDR2 is SNEGSKA (reference sequence). Trimming cost V 6 bases and J 0 bases; bases outside gene matches: 5. The CDR3 region has the DNA TGCAGTGCCGGGACTAGCGGGGCTCGCTCCTACGAGCAGTACTTC. Residues: CSAGTSGARSYEQYF.

The chain recombines TRBV5-1 with TRBJ1-1; D remains ambiguous. V was clipped by 4 bases and J by 7 bases, with 17 bases between them. CDR1 SGHRS and CDR2 YFSETQ come from the germline V gene. The CDR3 loop spans 14 amino acids. The CDR3 reads CASSPTSPTYEAFF. CDR3 DNA: TGCGCCAGCAGCCCGACTTCCCCGACGTATGAAGCTTTCTTT.

The genes are TRBV6-4 and TRBJ2-1; TRBD1 might be the D (6 bases). Trimming cost V 0 bases and J 9 bases, with 9 bases left between them. This CDR3 contains 13 residues. In germline, CDR1 is MRHNA, CDR2 SNTAGT. CDR3: CASSDSGRGEQFF. CDR3 nucleotide sequence: TGTGCCAGCAGTGACTCCGGCAGGGGTGAGCAGTTCTTC.

This clonotype was counted at least ten times. The chain couples TRBV7-2 to TRBJ2-1; 13 nucleotides align to TRBD2. This CDR3 has 14 residues. Looked up from germline, CDR1 is SGHTA and CDR2 is FQGNSA. V lost 0 bases and J lost 10; bases outside the gene matches: 0. The CDR3 DNA reads TGTGCCAGCAGCTTAGCGGGACTAGCGGGGGAGCAGTTCTTC. Translation gives CASSLAGLAGEQFF. Full variable domain (missing parts from reference TRBV7-2 and TRBJ2-1): GAGVSQSPSNKVTEKGKDVELRCDPISGHTALYWYRQSLGQGLEFLIYFQGNSAPDKSGLPSDRFSAERTGGSVSTLTIQRTQQEDSAVYLCASSLAGLAGEQFFGPGTRLTVL.

This clonotype was recorded a few times. The CDR3 protein is CASSSGQRERFRSYGYTF. The CDR3 region has the DNA TGTGCCAGCAGCTCAGGACAGAGAGAAAGATTTAGGAGCTATGGCTACACCTTC. The chain uses TRBV5-6 and TRBJ1-2, with D perhaps matching TRBD1 (6 bases). This CDR3 is 18 amino acids long. In germline, CDR1 is SGHDT, CDR2 YYEEEE. Trimming removed 3 bases at V and 4 bases at J, with 25 bases between.

A few counts support this clonotype. This sequence joins TRBV11-1 and TRBJ2-7, with D perhaps being TRBD1 or TRBD2 (5 bases each). CDR3 size: 18 residues. The ends were cut back, 5 bases at V and 2 bases at J, with 25 bases in the middle. Looked up from germline, CDR1 is SGHAT and CDR2 is FQDESV (reference sequence). For the CDR3, the DNA is TGTGCCAGCAGCAATCGCCCCCAGGGAGTAGCTGCTACCTACGAGCAGTACTTC. The encoded protein is CASSNRPQGVAATYEQYF.

J is TRBJ2-7 and V is TRBV11-2; D unclear. V lost 5 bases and J lost 9, with 23 bases in between. This CDR3 has 15 residues. Germline lookup yields CDR1 SGHAT and CDR2 FQNNGV. CDR3 DNA: TGTGCCAGCAGCGGGGTGCGTGGTCGGTCCATGGGGCAGTACTTC. Translated: CASSGVRGRSMGQYF.

J is TRBJ2-3 and V is TRBV30, with no clear D. Deletions cut 0 bases from V and 0 bases from J, with 10 bases between. Germline CDR1 is GTSNPN and CDR2 is SVGIG (reference sequence). The CDR3 length is 15 residues. As DNA, the CDR3 is TGTGCCTGGAGTGTACAGACGACTAGCACAGATACGCAGTATTTT. This sequence encodes CAWSVQTTSTDTQYF.

The chain couples TRBV12-3 or TRBV12-4 to TRBJ2-1; 9 positions agree with TRBD1. CDR3 length: 15 amino acids. The trim removed 5 bases at V and 5 bases at J, leaving 7 bases unmatched. This CDR3 is CASSPGTGINNEQFF. Here the CDR3 DNA reads TGTGCCAGCAGTCCCGGGACAGGGATTAACAATGAGCAGTTCTTC.

V is TRBV20-1 and J is TRBJ2-7, with D possibly TRBD1 on 6 matching bases. CDR1 DFQATT and CDR2 SNEGSKA come from the germline V gene (reference sequence). The V end lost 2 bases, the J end lost 5 bases, and 19 bases lay between the germline ends. The CDR3 has 15 residues. Here the CDR3 DNA reads TGCAGTGCTAGAAGGCCGGGCAGGGGTTCCAACGAGCAGTACTTC. This encodes CSARRPGRGSNEQYF.

This clonotype has only a few counts. V gene TRBV4-2 combines with J gene TRBJ2-1; D not certain. The CDR3 loop spans 15 amino acids. Germline V CDR1 and CDR2: LGHNA, YNFKEQ. The ends were cut back, 5 bases at V and 6 bases at J, with 17 bases in the middle. DNA of the CDR3: TGTGCCAGCAGCACCCACATCAACGAGGCCAATGAGCAGTTCTTC. Protein: CASSTHINEANEQFF.

The chain recombines TRBV11-2 with TRBJ2-1, with 9 positions matching TRBD1. The CDR3 length is 17 residues. V was pared by 6 bases and J by 9 bases, with 18 bases of the junction left unmatched. Germline V gene data show CDR1 as SGHAT and CDR2 as FQNNGV. This chain's CDR3 is CASRHNSGTGNFGEQFF. For the CDR3, the DNA is TGTGCCAGCAGGCATAACTCCGGGACAGGGAATTTCGGTGAGCAGTTCTTC. Full variable domain (rest looked up from reference TRBV11-2 and TRBJ2-1): EAGVAQSPRYKIIEKRQSVAFWCNPISGHATLYWYQQILGQGPKLLIQFQNNGVVDDSQLPKDRFSAERLKGVDSTLKIQPAKLEDSAVYLCASRHNSGTGNFGEQFFGPGTRLTVL.

This rearrangement joins TRBV5-4 to TRBJ2-2; 10 nucleotides line up with TRBD1. After removal of 5 bases from V and 2 bases from J, the junction contained 6 bases not matched to a gene. This CDR3 has 16 amino acids. Germline V CDR1 and CDR2: SGHNT, YYREEE (reference sequence). CDR3 loop: CASRGTGVGNTGELFF. Here the CDR3 DNA reads TGTGCCAGCAGAGGGACAGGGGTCGGTAACACCGGGGAGCTGTTTTTT. Full variable domain (rest looked up from reference TRBV5-4 and TRBJ2-2): ETGVTQSPTHLIKTRGQQVTLRCSSQSGHNTVSWYQQALGQGPQFIFQYYREEENGRGNFPPRFSGLQFPNYSSELNVNALELDDSALYLCASRGTGVGNTGELFFGEGSRLTVL.

This clonotype occurred a few times. This rearrangement joins TRBV12-3 or TRBV12-4 to TRBJ1-4, with D unclear. V was pared by 7 bases and J by 1 base, with 16 bases between. The CDR3 is 16 residues long. CDR3 region: CASTRSRLITNEKLFF. The CDR3 DNA reads as TGTGCCAGCACCAGGTCGAGGCTGATAACTAATGAAAAACTGTTTTTT.

Many counts were recorded for this clonotype. J is TRBJ2-5 and V is TRBV12-3 or TRBV12-4, with TRBD2 as a possible D gene (6 bases). The V and J ends lost 2 bases and 5 bases respectively, with 9 bases between them. The CDR3 is 13 residues long. The CDR3 here is CASSLSGVETQYF. In DNA form, the CDR3 reads TGTGCCAGCAGTTTATCGGGGGTTGAGACCCAGTACTTC.

The table lists this clonotype with a few counts. V and J are TRBV18 and TRBJ2-7; TRBD1 agrees at 10 bases. This CDR3 spans 16 amino acids. V was clipped by 4 bases and J by 0 bases; unmatched bases: 6. Germline assignment: CDR1 KGHSH and CDR2 LQKENI. The DNA of the CDR3 is TGTGCCAGCTCACTACCGGGACAGGGGCCCTCCTACGAGCAGTACTTC. Amino acids: CASSLPGQGPSYEQYF.

J is TRBJ2-7 and V is TRBV24-1; 7 bases are a match to TRBD2. Germline V lookup: CDR1 KGHDR, CDR2 SFDVKD. Losses at the gene ends were 10 bases for V and 5 bases for J; bases not matched to a gene: 10. The CDR3 contains 13 residues. CDR3 bases: TGTGCCACTCGCGGGGGAGTTCAGAACGAGCAGTACTTC. This sequence encodes CATRGGVQNEQYF.

There are a few counts of this clonotype. This chain connects TRBV4-3 to TRBJ1-6; D ambiguous. The V and J ends lost 1 base and 9 bases respectively, with 13 bases between them. CDR1 and CDR2 (germline): LGHNA, YSLEER. This CDR3 has 15 amino acids. CDR3 nucleotides: TGCGCCAGCAGCCAAGGGGCTCGAATTGGTTCACCCCTCCACTTT. Translated, it gives CASSQGARIGSPLHF.